The clone carrying this T cell receptor beta chain was observed at least ten times. Its specificity is not known. The entry originates in a study of T cells in Graves' hyperthyroidism and ophthalmopathy. Broader study findings: Using 13 V-J features, a model discriminated ophthalmopathy from stable hyperthyroidism.

The hyperthyroidism patients had all been newly diagnosed, and their disease duration was under 2 months. Their ages ranged from 18 to 65 years. Orbital computed tomography, thyroid ultrasound, serum thyroxine and TRAb, and clinical symptoms together informed the diagnoses. Regions amplified from RNA transcripts were the TCR beta CDR3 regions. The TCR CDR3 was amplified in a first-round RT-PCR using the HTBI primer set. MiXCR was run by TCRdb on the multiplex PCR reads, yielding one entry per CDR3 protein. This table holds about 690,000 distinct CDR3 sequences, 17% found once. Germline loops: CDR1 DFQATT, CDR2 SNEGSKA (reference sequence). The CDR3 contains 14 residues. Trimming removed 0 bases from V and 6 bases from J; junction bases left unmatched: 7.

The sequence derives from a man in his fifties or sixties with Graves' hyperthyroidism. Material for sequencing was blood. The V call is TRBV20-1, the J call TRBJ1-2, with 7 bases lining up with TRBD1. CDR3 coding DNA: TGCAGTGCTAGAGATCAGGGGGGCTGGCATGGCTACACCTTC. Its protein is CSARDQGGWHGYTF.